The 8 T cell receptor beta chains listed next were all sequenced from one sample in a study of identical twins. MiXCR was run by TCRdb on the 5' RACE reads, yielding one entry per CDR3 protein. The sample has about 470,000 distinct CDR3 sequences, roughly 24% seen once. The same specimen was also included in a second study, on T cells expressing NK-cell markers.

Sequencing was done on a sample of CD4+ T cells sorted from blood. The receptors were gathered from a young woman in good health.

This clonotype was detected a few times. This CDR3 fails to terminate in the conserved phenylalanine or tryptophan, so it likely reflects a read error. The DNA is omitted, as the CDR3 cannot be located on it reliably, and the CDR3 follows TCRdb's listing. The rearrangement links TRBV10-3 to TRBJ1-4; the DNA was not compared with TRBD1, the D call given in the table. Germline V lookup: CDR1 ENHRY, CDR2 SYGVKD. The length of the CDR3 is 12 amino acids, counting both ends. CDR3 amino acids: CAISEWGNRVVL.

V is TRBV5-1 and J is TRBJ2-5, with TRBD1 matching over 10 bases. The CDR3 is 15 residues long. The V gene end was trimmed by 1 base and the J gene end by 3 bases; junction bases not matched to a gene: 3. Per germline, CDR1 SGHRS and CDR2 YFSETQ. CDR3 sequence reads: CASSLSGTGEETQYF. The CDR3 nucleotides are TGCGCCAGCAGCTTGTCCGGGACAGGGGAAGAGACCCAGTACTTC.

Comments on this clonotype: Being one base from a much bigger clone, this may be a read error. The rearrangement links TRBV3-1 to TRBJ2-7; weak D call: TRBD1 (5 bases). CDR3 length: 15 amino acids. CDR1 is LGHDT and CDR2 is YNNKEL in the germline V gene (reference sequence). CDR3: CATSLSWGGSYEQYF. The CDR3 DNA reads TGTGCCACCAGCCTCAGCTGGGGCGGTTCCTACGAGCAGTACTTC.

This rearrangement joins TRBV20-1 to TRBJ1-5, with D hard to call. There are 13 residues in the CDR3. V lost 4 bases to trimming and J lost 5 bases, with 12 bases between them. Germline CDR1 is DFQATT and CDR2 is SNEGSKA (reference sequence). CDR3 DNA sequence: TGCAGTGCTAAGGTGCGGGAAGATCAGCCCCAGCATTTT. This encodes CSAKVREDQPQHF.

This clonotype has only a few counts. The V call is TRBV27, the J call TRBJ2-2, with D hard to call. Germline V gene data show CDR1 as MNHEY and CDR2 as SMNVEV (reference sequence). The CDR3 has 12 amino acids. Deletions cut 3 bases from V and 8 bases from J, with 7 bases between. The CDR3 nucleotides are TGTGCCAGCAGTTTGAGGAGAGGGGAGCTGTTTTTT. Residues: CASSLRRGELFF.

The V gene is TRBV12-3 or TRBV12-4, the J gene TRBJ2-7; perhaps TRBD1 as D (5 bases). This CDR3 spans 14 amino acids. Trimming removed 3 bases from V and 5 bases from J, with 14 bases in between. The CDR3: CASSFSGRAHEQYF. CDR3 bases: TGTGCCAGCAGTTTTTCGGGCAGGGCCCACGAGCAGTACTTC.

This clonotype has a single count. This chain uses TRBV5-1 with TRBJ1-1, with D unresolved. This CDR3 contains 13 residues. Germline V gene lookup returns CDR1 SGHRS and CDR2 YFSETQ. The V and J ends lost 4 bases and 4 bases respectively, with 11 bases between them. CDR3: CASSPQVTTEAFF. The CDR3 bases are TGCGCCAGCAGCCCGCAGGTTACCACTGAAGCTTTCTTT.

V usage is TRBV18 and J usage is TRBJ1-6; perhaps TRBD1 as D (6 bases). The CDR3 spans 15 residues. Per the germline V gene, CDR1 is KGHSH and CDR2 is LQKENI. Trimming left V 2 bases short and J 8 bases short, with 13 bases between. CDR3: CASSPRTVTYSPLHF. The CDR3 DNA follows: TGTGCCAGCTCACCAAGGACAGTGACCTATTCACCCCTCCACTTT.